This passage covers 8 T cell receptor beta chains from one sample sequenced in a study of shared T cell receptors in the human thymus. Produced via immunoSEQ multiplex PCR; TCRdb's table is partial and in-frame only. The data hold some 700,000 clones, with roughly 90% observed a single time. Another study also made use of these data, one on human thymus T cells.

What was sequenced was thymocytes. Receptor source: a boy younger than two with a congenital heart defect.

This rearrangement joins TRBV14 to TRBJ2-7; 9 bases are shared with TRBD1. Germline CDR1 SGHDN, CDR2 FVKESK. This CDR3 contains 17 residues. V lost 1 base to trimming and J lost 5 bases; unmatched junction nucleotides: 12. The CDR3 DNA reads TGTGCCAGCAGCCAAGCAGGGACAGGGAATGAAATCAACGAGCAGTACTTC. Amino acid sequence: CASSQAGTGNEINEQYF.

For the CDR3, the DNA is TGTGCCAGCAGTTTCTGGGTAGAGGGGGCTTATGGCTACACCTTC. This codes for CASSFWVEGAYGYTF. The chain joins TRBV28 to TRBJ1-2, with TRBD1 matching 7 bases. The CDR3 is made up of 15 amino acids. Germline CDR1 is MDHEN and CDR2 is SYDVKM. Trimming at V came to 3 bases and at J to 5 bases, leaving 9 bases not matched to a gene.

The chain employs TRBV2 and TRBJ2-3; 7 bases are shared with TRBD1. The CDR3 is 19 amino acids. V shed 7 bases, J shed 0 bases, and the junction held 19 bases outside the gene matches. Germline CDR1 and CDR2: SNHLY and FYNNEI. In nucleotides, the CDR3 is TGTGCCAGCACCGGGACAGTCCATCCAGGACCCACTAGCACAGATACGCAGTATTTT. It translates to CASTGTVHPGPTSTDTQYF.

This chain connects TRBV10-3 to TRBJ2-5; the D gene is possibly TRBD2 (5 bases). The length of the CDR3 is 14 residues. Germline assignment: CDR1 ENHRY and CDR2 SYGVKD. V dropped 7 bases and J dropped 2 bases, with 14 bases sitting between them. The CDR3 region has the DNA TGTGCCATCAAACGGGATCGGAGACAAGAGACCCAGTACTTC. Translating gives CAIKRDRRQETQYF.

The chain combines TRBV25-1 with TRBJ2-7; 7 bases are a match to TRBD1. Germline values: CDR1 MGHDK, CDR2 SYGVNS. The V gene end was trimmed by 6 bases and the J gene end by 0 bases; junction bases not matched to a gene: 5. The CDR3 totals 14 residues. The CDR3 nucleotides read TGTGCCAGCAGACCGACAGGGACCTCCTACGAGCAGTACTTC. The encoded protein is CASRPTGTSYEQYF.

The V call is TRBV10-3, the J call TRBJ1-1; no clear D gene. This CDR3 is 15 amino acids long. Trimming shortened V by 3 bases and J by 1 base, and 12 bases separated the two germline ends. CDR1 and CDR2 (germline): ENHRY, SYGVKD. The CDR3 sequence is CAISERVRENTEAFF. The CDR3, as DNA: TGTGCCATCAGTGAAAGGGTACGGGAGAACACTGAAGCTTTCTTT.

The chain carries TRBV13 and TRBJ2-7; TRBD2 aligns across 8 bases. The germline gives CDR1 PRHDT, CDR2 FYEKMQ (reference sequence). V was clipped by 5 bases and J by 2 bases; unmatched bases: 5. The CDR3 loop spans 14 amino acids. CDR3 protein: CASSTSGLPYEQYF. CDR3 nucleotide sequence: TGTGCCAGCAGCACTAGCGGACTACCCTACGAGCAGTACTTC.

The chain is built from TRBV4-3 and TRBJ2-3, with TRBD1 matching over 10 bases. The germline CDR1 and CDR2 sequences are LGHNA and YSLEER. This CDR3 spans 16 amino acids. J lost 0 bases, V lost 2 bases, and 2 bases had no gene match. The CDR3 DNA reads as TGCGCCAGCAGCCAATCGGACAGGGGGAGCACAGATACGCAGTATTTT. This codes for CASSQSDRGSTDTQYF.